What follows are 18 T cell receptor beta chains derived from one specimen sequenced in a study of CD8+ T cells in alopecia areata. Following RNA extraction, reverse transcription yielded cDNA that acted as the sequencing template. Produced via immunoSEQ multiplex PCR; TCRdb's table is partial and in-frame only. The sample yields 270,000 or so clones, about three fifths seen once. Treatment denoted: oral pan-JAK inhibitor, 5-10 mg twice daily. The sample in question was CD4+ T cells sorted from blood, obtained at week 24, from a patient treated with tofacitinib. These receptors were obtained from a human donor with alopecia areata.

This clone has just a few counts. This chain uses TRBV4-1 with TRBJ2-7; no firm D call. CDR1 and CDR2 (germline): MGHRA, YSYEKL. The CDR3 has 17 amino acids. The V end was cut by 2 bases, the J end by 2 bases, with 19 bases between. The CDR3 bases are TGCGCCAGCAGCCAAAACCCCCTTATGGCGAGGACCTACGAGCAGTACTTC. Amino acid sequence: CASSQNPLMARTYEQYF.

The chain employs TRBV10-3 and TRBJ2-7; 9 bases are a match to TRBD1. Germline CDR1 is ENHRY and CDR2 is SYGVKD. Trimming took 7 bases from V and 3 from J; bases not matched to a gene: 4. The CDR3 consists of 13 residues. This CDR3 is CAIIRGQGYEQYF. Here the CDR3 DNA reads TGTGCCATCATCCGGGGACAGGGCTACGAGCAGTACTTC.

This clone has a single count. The gene calls are TRBV4-1 and TRBJ1-6; a possible D gene is TRBD1 (5 bases). CDR1 MGHRA and CDR2 YSYEKL come from the germline V gene. The length of the CDR3 is 16 residues. The V and J ends lost 6 bases and 5 bases respectively, with 17 bases between them. CDR3 in amino acids: CASRHIIRGNNSPLHF. CDR3 bases: TGCGCCAGCAGACACATCATCCGGGGCAATAATTCACCCCTCCACTTT.

This clone was seen a few times. This chain links TRBV2 with TRBJ2-1; no reliable D call. CDR1 is SNHLY and CDR2 is FYNNEI in the germline V gene. The CDR3 runs to 15 residues. The ends were cut back, 6 bases at V and 5 bases at J, with 17 bases in the middle. CDR3: CASRELFLPNNEQFF. As DNA, the CDR3 is TGTGCCAGCAGGGAATTATTTCTCCCGAACAATGAGCAGTTCTTC.

The chain employs TRBV23-1 and TRBJ2-7, with TRBD2 matching over 7 bases. TRBV23-1 is an ORF for which the function is uncertain. This CDR3 is built from 16 residues. After removal of 0 bases from V and 2 bases from J, the junction contained 7 bases not matched to a gene. The CDR3 DNA sequence: TGCGCCAGCAGTCAATCGGGGGGGGACCCCACCTACGAGCAGTACTTC. Its translation: CASSQSGGDPTYEQYF.

This clone was counted a single time. The chain joins TRBV4-2 to TRBJ2-1; D is unclear. The CDR3 is 15 amino acids. Germline V gives CDR1 LGHNA, CDR2 YNFKEQ. Trimming left V 4 bases short and J 6 bases short, with 16 bases between. The CDR3 bases are TGTGCCAGCAGCCCTGAGACGGCAAAAGGCAATGAGCAGTTCTTC. Protein: CASSPETAKGNEQFF.

The chain recombines TRBV30 with TRBJ2-7; possible D gene TRBD2, 7 bases. Trimming shortened V by 2 bases and J by 3 bases, and 23 bases separated the two germline ends. The CDR3 loop spans 17 amino acids. The germline V gene encodes CDR1 GTSNPN and CDR2 SVGIG (reference sequence). The CDR3 protein is CAWSRGVISRTDYEQYF. In DNA, the CDR3 is TGTGCCTGGAGTCGGGGGGTCATTAGCCGGACAGACTACGAGCAGTACTTC.

The J gene is TRBJ1-2, the V gene TRBV5-1, with unresolved D. The V gene lost 0 bases and the J gene lost 5 bases, with 8 bases spanning the gap. The CDR3 spans 13 residues. Germline V gene lookup returns CDR1 SGHRS and CDR2 YFSETQ. CDR3 nucleotides: TGCGCCAGCAGCTTGGTTGCTCAATATGGCTACACCTTC. This gives the protein CASSLVAQYGYTF.

The chain employs TRBV13 and TRBJ1-3; 9 nucleotides agree with TRBD1. Trimming at V came to 5 bases and at J to 2 bases, leaving 7 bases not matched to a gene. Germline values: CDR1 PRHDT, CDR2 FYEKMQ (reference sequence). There are 16 residues in the CDR3. The CDR3 loop is CASSPHRDRAGNTIYF. In nucleotides, the CDR3 is TGTGCCAGCAGCCCTCACCGGGACAGGGCTGGAAACACCATATATTTT.

This chain links TRBV27 with TRBJ1-2, with 7 nucleotides matching TRBD1. The trim removed 6 bases at V and 1 base at J, leaving 5 bases unmatched. The CDR3 consists of 14 residues. CDR1 MNHEY and CDR2 SMNVEV come from the germline V gene (reference sequence). The CDR3 DNA reads as TGTGCCAGCAGCGATACAGGGGTTAACTATGGCTACACCTTC. Translating gives CASSDTGVNYGYTF.

This clone appeared a few times. The chain uses TRBV30 and TRBJ1-3, with D possibly matching TRBD1 (6 bases). Deletions cut 2 bases from V and 1 base from J, with 15 bases between. The germline gives CDR1 GTSNPN, CDR2 SVGIG (reference sequence). CDR3 length: 16 amino acids. CDR3 DNA: TGTGCCTGGAGTCCTCCTGACAGGCGATCTGGAAACACCATATATTTT. This translates into CAWSPPDRRSGNTIYF.

Written as DNA, the CDR3 is TGTGCCTGGAGTACCGGACAGGCGATTATTTACGAGCAGTACTTC. This gives the protein CAWSTGQAIIYEQYF. The chain recombines TRBV30 with TRBJ2-7; the match to TRBD1 covers 7 bases. The CDR3 runs to 15 residues. V shed 2 bases and J 4 bases; nucleotides not matched to a gene: 11. Per germline, CDR1 GTSNPN and CDR2 SVGIG (reference sequence).

This chain links TRBV15 with TRBJ2-7; D call uncertain. Trimming left V 0 bases short and J 4 bases short, with 7 bases between. Germline V gives CDR1 LNHNV, CDR2 YYDKDF (reference sequence). This CDR3 spans 13 amino acids. The DNA of the CDR3 is TGTGCCACCAGCAGAGATCCGAGGTACGAGCAGTACTTC. It translates to CATSRDPRYEQYF.

The V and J genes are TRBV2 and TRBJ1-6; D remains ambiguous. Per germline, CDR1 SNHLY and CDR2 FYNNEI. V was trimmed by 5 bases and J by 12 bases, leaving 5 bases between them. This CDR3 region has 10 residues. CDR3 protein: CASSPGPLHF. Here the CDR3 DNA reads TGTGCCAGCAGTCCTGGACCCCTCCACTTT.

This clone was recorded a few times. The chain couples TRBV18 to TRBJ2-1; D is unresolved. CDR3 length equals 17 residues. V shed 3 bases and J shed 5 bases, with 20 bases lying between them. CDR1 is KGHSH, CDR2 LQKENI, per germline. CDR3 sequence: CASSPSSPANRHNEQFF. DNA of the CDR3: TGTGCCAGCTCACCTTCTTCCCCAGCGAATCGTCACAATGAGCAGTTCTTC.

This clone occurred a few times. The CDR3 region has the DNA TGTGCCAGCAGCGGGACAGGGGGCCCGGACACTGAAGCTTTCTTT. Amino acid sequence: CASSGTGGPDTEAFF. The rearrangement links TRBV5-6 to TRBJ1-1, with 12 bases that match TRBD1. Germline CDR1 reads SGHDT; CDR2 reads YYEEEE. This CDR3 region has 15 residues. With 4 bases clipped from V and 3 bases from J, the junction kept 4 bases outside the gene matches.

This clone has only a few counts. Other nucleotide sequences in the sample specify the same CDR3. This chain uses TRBV29-1 with TRBJ2-5, with D uncertain. Germline values: CDR1 SQVTM, CDR2 ANQGSEA. Trimming took 4 bases from V and 2 from J, leaving 5 bases between them. CDR3 length: 11 residues. The CDR3 reads CSVALQETQYF. The CDR3 nucleotides are TGCAGCGTTGCTTTACAAGAGACCCAGTACTTC.

This clone was detected a few times. The V gene is TRBV13, the J gene TRBJ1-4; D not certain. This CDR3 has 11 residues. Germline values: CDR1 PRHDT, CDR2 FYEKMQ (reference sequence). Trimming left V 5 bases short and J 16 bases short, with 14 bases between. CDR3 DNA sequence: TGTGCCAGCAGCACCCGGGATATGCAGTTTTTT. Protein: CASSTRDMQFF.